This T cell receptor (beta chain) was recorded in a study of T cells in Graves' hyperthyroidism and ophthalmopathy. Researchers took RNA transcripts and amplified the TCR beta CDR3 regions from them. First-round RT-PCR with HTBI primers amplified the TCR CDR3 region. One entry per CDR3 protein results from TCRdb running MiXCR on the multiplex PCR reads. The sample consists of over 45,000 distinct CDR3 sequences, over 45% of them appearing once. Patients counted as stable if ophthalmopathy did not develop within 18 months. Uncontrolled infection, other autoimmune disease, pregnancy or lactation disqualified patients from enrolment. Germline V gene lookup returns CDR1 DFQATT and CDR2 SNEGSKA (reference sequence). This CDR3 is built from 17 residues. The V gene lost 5 bases and the J gene lost 5 bases, with 27 bases spanning the gap. By proportion, this clonotype is medium-sized. Its antigen is still unknown.

Study results and caveats: The model identified upcoming ophthalmopathy a median about six months ahead of onset. A model using 13 V-J features told ophthalmopathy apart from stable hyperthyroidism.

The chain combines TRBV20-1 with TRBJ2-5, with D possibly being TRBD2 (6 bases). Specimen: peripheral blood or thyroid tissue (not recorded which). This receptor was identified in a woman in her forties or fifties with Graves' hyperthyroidism. The CDR3 sequence: CSADDRGTLSSLETQYF. The CDR3 region has the DNA TGCAGTGCTGATGATCGCGGGACCTTATCGTCGTTGGAGACCCAGTACTTC.